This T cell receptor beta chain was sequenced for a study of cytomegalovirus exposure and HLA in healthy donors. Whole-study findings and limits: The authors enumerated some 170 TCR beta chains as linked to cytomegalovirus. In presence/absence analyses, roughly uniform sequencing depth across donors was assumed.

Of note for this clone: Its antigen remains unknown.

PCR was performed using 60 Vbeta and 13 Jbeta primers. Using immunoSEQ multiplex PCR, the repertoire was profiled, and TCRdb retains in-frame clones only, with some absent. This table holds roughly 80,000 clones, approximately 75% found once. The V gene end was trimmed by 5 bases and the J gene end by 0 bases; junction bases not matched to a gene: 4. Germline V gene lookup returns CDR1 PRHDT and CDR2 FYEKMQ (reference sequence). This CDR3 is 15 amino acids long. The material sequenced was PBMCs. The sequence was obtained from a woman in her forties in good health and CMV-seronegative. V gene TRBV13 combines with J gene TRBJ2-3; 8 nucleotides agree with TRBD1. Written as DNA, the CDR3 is TGTGCCAGCAGCCCAAGGACAGGGAGCACAGATACGCAGTATTTT. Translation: CASSPRTGSTDTQYF.